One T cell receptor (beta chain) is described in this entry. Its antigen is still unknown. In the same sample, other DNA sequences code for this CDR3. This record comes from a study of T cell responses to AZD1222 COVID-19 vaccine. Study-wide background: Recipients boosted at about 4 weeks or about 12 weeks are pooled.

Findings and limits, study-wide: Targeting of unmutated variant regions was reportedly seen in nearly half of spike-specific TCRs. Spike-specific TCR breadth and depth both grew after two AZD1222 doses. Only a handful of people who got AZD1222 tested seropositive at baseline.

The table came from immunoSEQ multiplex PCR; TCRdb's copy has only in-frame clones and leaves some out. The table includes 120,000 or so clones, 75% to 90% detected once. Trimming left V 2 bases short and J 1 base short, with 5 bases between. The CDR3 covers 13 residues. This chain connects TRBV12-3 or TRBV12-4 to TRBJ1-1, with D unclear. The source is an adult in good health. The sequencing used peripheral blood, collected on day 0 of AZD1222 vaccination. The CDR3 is CASSLRQNTEAFF. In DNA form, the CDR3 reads TGTGCCAGCAGTTTACGGCAGAACACTGAAGCTTTCTTT.